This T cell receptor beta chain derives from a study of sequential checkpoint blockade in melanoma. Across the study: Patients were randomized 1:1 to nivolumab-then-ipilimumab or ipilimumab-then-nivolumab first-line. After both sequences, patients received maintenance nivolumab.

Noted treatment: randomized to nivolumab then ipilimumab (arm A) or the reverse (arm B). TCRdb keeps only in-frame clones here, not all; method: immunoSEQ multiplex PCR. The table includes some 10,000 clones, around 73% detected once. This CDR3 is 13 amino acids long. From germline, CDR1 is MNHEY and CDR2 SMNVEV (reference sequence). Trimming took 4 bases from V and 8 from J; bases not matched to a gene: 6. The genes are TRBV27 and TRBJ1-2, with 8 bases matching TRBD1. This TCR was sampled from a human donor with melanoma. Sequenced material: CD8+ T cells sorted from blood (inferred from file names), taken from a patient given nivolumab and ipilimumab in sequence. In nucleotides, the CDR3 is TGTGCCAGCAGTTCGACCAGGGGGCGGGGCTACACCTTC. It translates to CASSSTRGRGYTF.